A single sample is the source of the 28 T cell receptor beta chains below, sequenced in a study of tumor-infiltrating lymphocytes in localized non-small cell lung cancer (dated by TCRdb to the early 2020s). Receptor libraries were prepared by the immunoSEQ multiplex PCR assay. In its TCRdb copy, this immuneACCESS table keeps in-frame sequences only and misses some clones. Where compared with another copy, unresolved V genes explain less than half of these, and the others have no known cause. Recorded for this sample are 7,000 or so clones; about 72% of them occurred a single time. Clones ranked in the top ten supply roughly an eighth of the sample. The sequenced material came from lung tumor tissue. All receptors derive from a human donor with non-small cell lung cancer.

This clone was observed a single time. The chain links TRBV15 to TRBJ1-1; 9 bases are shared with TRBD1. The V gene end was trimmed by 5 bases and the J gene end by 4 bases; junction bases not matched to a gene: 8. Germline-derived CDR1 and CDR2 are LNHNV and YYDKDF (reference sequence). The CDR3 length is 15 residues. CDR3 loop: CATSGGTGLITEAFF. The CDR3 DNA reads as TGTGCCACCAGCGGGGGGACAGGGCTAATCACTGAAGCTTTCTTT.

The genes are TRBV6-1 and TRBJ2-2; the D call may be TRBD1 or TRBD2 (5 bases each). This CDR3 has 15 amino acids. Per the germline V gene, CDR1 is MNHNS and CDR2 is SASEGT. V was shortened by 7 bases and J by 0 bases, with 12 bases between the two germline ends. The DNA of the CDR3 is TGTGCCAGCACTCTCGGGACCCCGAACACCGGGGAGCTGTTTTTT. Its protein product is CASTLGTPNTGELFF.

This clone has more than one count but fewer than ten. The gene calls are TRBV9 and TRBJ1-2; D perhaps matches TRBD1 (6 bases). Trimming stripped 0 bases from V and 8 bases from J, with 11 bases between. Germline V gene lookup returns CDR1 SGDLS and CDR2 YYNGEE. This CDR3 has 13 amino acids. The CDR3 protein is CASSVGQAYGYTF. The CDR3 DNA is TGTGCCAGCAGCGTAGGACAGGCGTACGGCTACACCTTC.

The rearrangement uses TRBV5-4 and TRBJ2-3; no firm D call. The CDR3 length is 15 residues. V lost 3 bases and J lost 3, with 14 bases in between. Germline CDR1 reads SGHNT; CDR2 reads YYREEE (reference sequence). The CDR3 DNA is TGTGCCAGCAGCTGGGCAGAGGAACGAACAGATACGCAGTATTTT. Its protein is CASSWAEERTDTQYF.

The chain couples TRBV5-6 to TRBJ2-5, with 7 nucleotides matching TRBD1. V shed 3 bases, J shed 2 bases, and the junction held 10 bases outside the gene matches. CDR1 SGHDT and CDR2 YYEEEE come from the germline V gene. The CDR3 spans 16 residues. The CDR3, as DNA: TGTGCCAGCAGCTCCCTAGGGACAGCGAGTCAAGAGACCCAGTACTTC. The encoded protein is CASSSLGTASQETQYF.

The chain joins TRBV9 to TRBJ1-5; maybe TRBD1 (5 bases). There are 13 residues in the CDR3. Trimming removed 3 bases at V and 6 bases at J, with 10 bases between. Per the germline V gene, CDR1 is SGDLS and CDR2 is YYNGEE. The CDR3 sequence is CASSAQGFQPQHF. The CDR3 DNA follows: TGTGCCAGCAGCGCCCAGGGTTTTCAGCCCCAGCATTTT. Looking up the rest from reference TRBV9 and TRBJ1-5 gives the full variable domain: DSGVTQTPKHLITATGQRVTLRCSPRSGDLSVYWYQQSLDQGLQFLIQYYNGEERAKGNILERFSAQQFPDLHSELNLSSLELGDSALYFCASSAQGFQPQHFGDGTRLSIL.

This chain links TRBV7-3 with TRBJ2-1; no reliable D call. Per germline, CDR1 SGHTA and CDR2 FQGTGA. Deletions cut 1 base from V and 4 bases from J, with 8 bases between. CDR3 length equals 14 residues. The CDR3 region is CASSLRDTYNEQFF. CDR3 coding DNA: TGTGCCAGCAGCTTAAGAGACACTTACAATGAGCAGTTCTTC.

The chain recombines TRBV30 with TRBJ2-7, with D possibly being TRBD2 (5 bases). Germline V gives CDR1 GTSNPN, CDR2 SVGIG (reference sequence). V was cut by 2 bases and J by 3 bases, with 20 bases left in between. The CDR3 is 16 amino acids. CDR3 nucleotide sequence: TGTGCCTGGAGTTTTCCCTTAGGACTGTTAAACTACGAGCAGTACTTC. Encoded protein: CAWSFPLGLLNYEQYF. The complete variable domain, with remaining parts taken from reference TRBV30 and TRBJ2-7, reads SQTIHQWPATLVQPVGSPLSLECTVEGTSNPNLYWYRQAAGRGLQLLFYSVGIGQISSEVPQNLSASRPQDRQFILSSKKLLLSDSGFYLCAWSFPLGLLNYEQYFGPGTRLTVT.

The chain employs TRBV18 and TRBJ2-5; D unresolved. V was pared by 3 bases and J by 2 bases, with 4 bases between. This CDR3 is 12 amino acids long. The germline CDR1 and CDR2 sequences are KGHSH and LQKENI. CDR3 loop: CASSPGQETQYF. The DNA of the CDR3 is TGTGCCAGCTCACCCGGACAAGAGACCCAGTACTTC.

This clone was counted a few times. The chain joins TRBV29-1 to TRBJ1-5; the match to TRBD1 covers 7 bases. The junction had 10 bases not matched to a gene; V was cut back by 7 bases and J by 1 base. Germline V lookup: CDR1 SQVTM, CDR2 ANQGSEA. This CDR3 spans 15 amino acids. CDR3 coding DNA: TGCAGCGCCACGGTTGGGGGACAGAGCAATCAGCCCCAGCATTTT. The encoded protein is CSATVGGQSNQPQHF.

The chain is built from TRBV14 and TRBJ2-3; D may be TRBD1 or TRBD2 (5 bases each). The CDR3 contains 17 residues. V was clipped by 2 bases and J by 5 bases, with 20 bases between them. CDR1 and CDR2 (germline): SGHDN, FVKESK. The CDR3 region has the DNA TGTGCCAGCAGCCAATCTCGAGGGGCCGCTCTCATAGATACGCAGTATTTT. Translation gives CASSQSRGAALIDTQYF.

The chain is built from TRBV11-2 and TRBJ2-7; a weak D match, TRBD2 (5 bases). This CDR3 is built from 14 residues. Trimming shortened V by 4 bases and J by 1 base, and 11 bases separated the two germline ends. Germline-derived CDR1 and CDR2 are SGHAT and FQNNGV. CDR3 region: CASSYFGESYEQYF. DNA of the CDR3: TGTGCCAGCAGCTACTTCGGGGAGTCCTACGAGCAGTACTTC.

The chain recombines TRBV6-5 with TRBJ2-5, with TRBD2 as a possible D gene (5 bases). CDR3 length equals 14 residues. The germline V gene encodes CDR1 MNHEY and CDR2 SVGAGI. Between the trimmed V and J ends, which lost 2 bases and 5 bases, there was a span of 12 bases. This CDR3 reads CASSYGRGQETQYF. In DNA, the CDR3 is TGTGCCAGCAGTTACGGTCGGGGTCAGGAGACCCAGTACTTC.

The CDR3 sequence is CASSLPRGADTQYF. For the CDR3, the DNA is TGTGCCAGCAGCCTCCCCAGGGGCGCAGATACGCAGTATTTT. This chain connects TRBV7-8 to TRBJ2-3, with D perhaps TRBD1 (6 bases). This CDR3 comprises 14 residues. CDR1 and CDR2 from the germline V gene are SGHVS and FQNEAQ. V lost 5 bases to trimming and J lost 4 bases, with 13 bases between them.

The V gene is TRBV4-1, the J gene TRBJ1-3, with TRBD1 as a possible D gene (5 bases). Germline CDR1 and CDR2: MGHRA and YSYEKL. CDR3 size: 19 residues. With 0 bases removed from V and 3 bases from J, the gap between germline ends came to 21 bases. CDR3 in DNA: TGCGCCAGCAGCCAAGAGGGGCCTGGCAGCAGGGTGTATGGAAACACCATATATTTT. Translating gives CASSQEGPGSRVYGNTIYF.

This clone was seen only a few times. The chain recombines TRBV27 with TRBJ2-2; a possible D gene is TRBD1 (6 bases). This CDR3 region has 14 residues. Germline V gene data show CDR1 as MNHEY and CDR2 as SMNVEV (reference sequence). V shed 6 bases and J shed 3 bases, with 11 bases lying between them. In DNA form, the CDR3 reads TGTGCCAGCAGGAGGACAGTTTACACCGGGGAGCTGTTTTTT. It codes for CASRRTVYTGELFF.

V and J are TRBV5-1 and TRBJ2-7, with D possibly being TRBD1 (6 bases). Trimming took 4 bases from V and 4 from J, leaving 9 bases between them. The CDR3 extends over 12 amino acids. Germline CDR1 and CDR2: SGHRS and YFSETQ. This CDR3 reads CASSVQGYEQYF. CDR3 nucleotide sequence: TGCGCCAGCAGCGTACAGGGATACGAGCAGTACTTC.

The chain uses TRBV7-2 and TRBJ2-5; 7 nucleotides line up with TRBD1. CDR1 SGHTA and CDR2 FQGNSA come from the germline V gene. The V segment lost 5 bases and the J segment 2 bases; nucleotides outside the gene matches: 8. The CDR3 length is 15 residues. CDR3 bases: TGTGCCAGCAGCCCTGGGGACAGCTATCAAGAGACCCAGTACTTC. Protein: CASSPGDSYQETQYF.

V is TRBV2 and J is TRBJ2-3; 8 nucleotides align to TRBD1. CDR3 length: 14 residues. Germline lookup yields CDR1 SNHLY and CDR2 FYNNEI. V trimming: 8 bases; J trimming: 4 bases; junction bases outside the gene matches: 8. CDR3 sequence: CASCNPGGADTQYF. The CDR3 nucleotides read TGTGCCAGCTGTAATCCAGGGGGCGCAGATACGCAGTATTTT.

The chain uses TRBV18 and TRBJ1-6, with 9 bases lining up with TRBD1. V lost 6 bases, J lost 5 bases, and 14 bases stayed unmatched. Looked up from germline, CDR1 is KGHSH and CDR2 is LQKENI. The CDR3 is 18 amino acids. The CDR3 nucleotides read TGTGCCAGCTCTCCCGGCGTGACAGGGGGAGGGAATAATTCACCCCTCCACTTT. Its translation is CASSPGVTGGGNNSPLHF.

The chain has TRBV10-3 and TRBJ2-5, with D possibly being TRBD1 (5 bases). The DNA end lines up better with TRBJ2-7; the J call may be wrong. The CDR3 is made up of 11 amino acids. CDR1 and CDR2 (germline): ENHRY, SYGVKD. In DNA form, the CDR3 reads TGTGCCATCAGTAGCAGGGACGAGCAGTACTTC. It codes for CAISSRDEQYF.

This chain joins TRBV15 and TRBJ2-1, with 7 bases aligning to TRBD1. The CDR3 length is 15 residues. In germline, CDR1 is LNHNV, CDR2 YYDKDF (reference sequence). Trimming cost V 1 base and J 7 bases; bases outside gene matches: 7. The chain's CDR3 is CATSRVRGLGNEQFF. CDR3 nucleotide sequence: TGTGCCACCAGCAGAGTTAGGGGGCTAGGGAATGAGCAGTTCTTC.

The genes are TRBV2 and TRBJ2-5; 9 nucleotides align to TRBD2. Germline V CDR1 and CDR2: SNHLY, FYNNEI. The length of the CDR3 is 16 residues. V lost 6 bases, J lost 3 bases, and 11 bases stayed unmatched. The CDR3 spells CASRPPAGGFEETQYF. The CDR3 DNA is TGTGCCAGCAGGCCCCCTGCGGGGGGGTTCGAAGAGACCCAGTACTTC.

The CDR3, as DNA: TGTGCCAGCTCACCAGACAGCCTAGTCACCGGGGAGCTGTTTTTT. Its protein is CASSPDSLVTGELFF. J is TRBJ2-2 and V is TRBV18; D is perhaps TRBD1 (5 bases). The V end was cut by 2 bases, the J end by 4 bases, with 11 bases between. The CDR3 loop spans 15 amino acids. Germline CDR1 and CDR2: KGHSH and LQKENI. Filled out from reference TRBV18 and TRBJ2-2, the complete variable domain reads NAGVMQNPRHLVRRRGQEARLRCSPMKGHSHVYWYRQLPEEGLKFMVYLQKENIIDESGMPKERFSAEFPKEGPSILRIQQVVRGDSAAYFCASSPDSLVTGELFFGEGSRLTVL.

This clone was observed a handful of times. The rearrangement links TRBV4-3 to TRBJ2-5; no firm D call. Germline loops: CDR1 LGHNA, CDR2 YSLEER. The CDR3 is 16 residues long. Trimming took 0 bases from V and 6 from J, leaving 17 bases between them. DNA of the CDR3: TGCGCCAGCAGCCAAGATTTGGATTCCCGTTTAAAGACCCAGTACTTC. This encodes CASSQDLDSRLKTQYF.

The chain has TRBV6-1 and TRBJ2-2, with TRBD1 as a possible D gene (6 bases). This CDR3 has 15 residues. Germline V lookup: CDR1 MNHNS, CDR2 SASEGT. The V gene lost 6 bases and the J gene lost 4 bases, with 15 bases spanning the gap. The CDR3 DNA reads TGTGCCAGCAGATTTGACAGGCGTACCACCGGGGAGCTGTTTTTT. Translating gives CASRFDRRTTGELFF.

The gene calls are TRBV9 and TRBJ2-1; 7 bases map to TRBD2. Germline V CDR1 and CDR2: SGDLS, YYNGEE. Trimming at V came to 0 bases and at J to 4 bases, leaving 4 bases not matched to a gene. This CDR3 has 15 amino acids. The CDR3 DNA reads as TGTGCCAGCAGCGTAGCTGCTAGCGGATACAATGAGCAGTTCTTC. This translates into CASSVAASGYNEQFF.

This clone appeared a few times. CDR3 nucleotide sequence: TGCGCCAGCAGCCAAGGGGCTAGATCACCCCTCCACTTT. Protein: CASSQGARSPLHF. The chain employs TRBV4-1 and TRBJ1-6; D not resolved. The CDR3 loop spans 13 amino acids. The V end lost 1 base, the J end lost 10 bases, and 8 bases lay between the germline ends. Germline-derived CDR1 and CDR2 are MGHRA and YSYEKL.